The 19 T cell receptor beta chains given below trace back to one sample, sequenced in a study of control samples from healthy donors and cancer patients. Profiling relied on immunoSEQ multiplex PCR, and the TCRdb table lists in-frame clones only, not all of them. The sample includes 150,000 to 200,000 clones, nearly 90% of them seen just once. The specimen was blood. These receptors all stem from a woman aged 45-60 years in good health.

The J gene is TRBJ1-6, the V gene TRBV9; TRBD1 is a possible D gene (6 bases). CDR3 length: 18 amino acids. Trimming took off 0 bases at V and 10 bases at J, with 23 bases between the two ends. Looked up from germline, CDR1 is SGDLS and CDR2 is YYNGEE. CDR3 nucleotide sequence: TGTGCCAGCAGCGTAGACGGAGGGGTAGGGGGATTACGATCACCCCTCCACTTT. Translation: CASSVDGGVGGLRSPLHF.

The chain has TRBV12-3 or TRBV12-4 and TRBJ1-5; D might be TRBD1 (6 bases). V was shortened by 10 bases and J by 2 bases, with 9 bases between the two germline ends. The CDR3 is 12 residues long. CDR3 nucleotide sequence: TGTGCCACCAACAGGGGCAATCAGCCCCAGCATTTT. Translation: CATNRGNQPQHF.

As regards this clone: Other nucleotide sequences from this sample produce the same CDR3. The chain carries TRBV7-2 and TRBJ2-7; the D gene is possibly TRBD1 (5 bases). In germline, CDR1 is SGHTA, CDR2 FQGNSA. The CDR3 consists of 15 residues. The V end was cut by 1 base, the J end by 0 bases, with 10 bases between. Here the CDR3 DNA reads TGTGCCAGCAGCTTAGTAGTAGGGGCCTCCTACGAGCAGTACTTC. This translates into CASSLVVGASYEQYF.

This chain joins TRBV3-1 (or the pseudogene TRBV3-2) and TRBJ2-1; 9 bases match TRBD2. V shed 2 bases, J shed 7 bases, and the junction held 15 bases outside the gene matches. Germline V gives CDR1 LGHDT, CDR2 YNNKEL (reference sequence). CDR3 length equals 18 residues. The CDR3 sequence is CASSQPVPAGGIRNEQFF. The CDR3 bases are TGTGCCAGCAGCCAACCCGTACCGGCGGGAGGGATTCGAAATGAGCAGTTCTTC.

The chain employs TRBV12-3 or TRBV12-4 and TRBJ2-7; no definite D call. The length of the CDR3 is 11 residues. The V gene lost 4 bases and the J gene lost 3 bases, with 4 bases spanning the gap. The CDR3, as DNA: TGTGCCAGCAGTTGGGACTACGAGCAGTACTTC. Protein sequence: CASSWDYEQYF.

The rearrangement uses TRBV6-1 and TRBJ2-7, with TRBD1 as a possible D gene (5 bases). The germline CDR1 and CDR2 sequences are MNHNS and SASEGT. V was trimmed by 2 bases and J by 9 bases, leaving 17 bases between them. This CDR3 spans 14 amino acids. CDR3 coding DNA: TGTGCCAGCAGTGAAAGCAAGGGGATCGGTGTGCAGTACTTC. Amino acids: CASSESKGIGVQYF.

The chain is built from TRBV19 and TRBJ2-6; 8 nucleotides agree with TRBD1. V was pared by 5 bases and J by 0 bases, with 3 bases of the junction left unmatched. The CDR3 is made up of 16 amino acids. Germline CDR1 and CDR2: LNHDA and SQIVND (reference sequence). CDR3 coding DNA: TGTGCCAGTAGTCGACAGGGGAGCTCTGGGGCCAACGTCCTGACTTTC. Translation gives CASSRQGSSGANVLTF.

This chain links TRBV28 with TRBJ1-3; 10 bases fit TRBD1. V was clipped by 6 bases and J by 3 bases; unmatched bases: 8. This CDR3 has 16 amino acids. Germline V gene lookup returns CDR1 MDHEN and CDR2 SYDVKM. CDR3 residues: CASRFRDRGIGNTIYF. CDR3 nucleotide sequence: TGTGCCAGCAGATTCCGGGACAGGGGTATTGGAAACACCATATATTTT.

V and J are TRBV11-2 and TRBJ2-3; the D is unclear. CDR3 length: 14 residues. CDR1 and CDR2 (germline): SGHAT, FQNNGV. V lost 3 bases, J lost 0 bases, and 7 bases lay in between. The DNA for the CDR3 is TGTGCCAGCAGCTTGGGAAGCAGCACAGATACGCAGTATTTT. Translating gives CASSLGSSTDTQYF.

This clone has only one observation. The V and J genes are TRBV24-1 and TRBJ1-2; TRBD1 might be the D (6 bases). The CDR3 contains 13 residues. Germline V CDR1 and CDR2: KGHDR, SFDVKD. V was cut by 1 base and J by 6 bases, with 8 bases left in between. CDR3 sequence: CATSDFDRNGYTF. The DNA of the CDR3 is TGTGCCACCAGTGATTTCGACAGGAATGGCTACACCTTC.

V is TRBV3-1 (or the pseudogene TRBV3-2) and J is TRBJ1-3; D unclear. Trimming shortened V by 6 bases and J by 0 bases, and 12 bases separated the two germline ends. CDR3 size: 15 residues. The germline V gene has CDR1 LGHDT and CDR2 YNNKEL (reference sequence). The CDR3, as DNA: TGTGCCAGCAGTCCTACACCGAGCTCTGGAAACACCATATATTTT. Protein: CASSPTPSSGNTIYF.

The chain combines TRBV9 with TRBJ1-2; 8 bases are shared with TRBD1. The CDR3 totals 22 residues. The germline CDR1 and CDR2 sequences are SGDLS and YYNGEE. With 4 bases clipped from V and 8 bases from J, the junction kept 34 bases outside the gene matches. CDR3 sequence: CASSIHIPPISRDRMVKYGYTF. The DNA of the CDR3 is TGTGCCAGCAGCATTCATATACCCCCCATTAGCCGGGACAGGATGGTCAAGTACGGCTACACCTTC. The full variable domain, rest sourced from reference TRBV9 and TRBJ1-2, is DSGVTQTPKHLITATGQRVTLRCSPRSGDLSVYWYQQSLDQGLQFLIQYYNGEERAKGNILERFSAQQFPDLHSELNLSSLELGDSALYFCASSIHIPPISRDRMVKYGYTFGSGTRLTVV.

The V call is TRBV6-5, the J call TRBJ1-5, with D uncertain. Trimming took off 11 bases at V and 5 bases at J, with 16 bases between the two ends. From germline, CDR1 is MNHEY and CDR2 SVGAGI. The CDR3 extends over 13 amino acids. The CDR3 nucleotides are TGTGCCGTGGGCTGGGGTAGGTATCAGCCCCAGCATTTT. Encoded protein: CAVGWGRYQPQHF.

V is TRBV19 and J is TRBJ1-1; the match to TRBD1 covers 7 bases. The CDR3 is 14 amino acids. The trim removed 7 bases at V and 5 bases at J, leaving 10 bases unmatched. Germline loops: CDR1 LNHDA, CDR2 SQIVND (reference sequence). CDR3 nucleotides: TGTGCCAGTAACCCCAGGGGGAGAGTGACTGAAGCTTTCTTT. Protein: CASNPRGRVTEAFF.

The genes are TRBV7-6 and TRBJ1-2, with 11 bases lining up with TRBD1. Germline V gives CDR1 SGHVS, CDR2 FNYEAQ. With 2 bases clipped from V and 3 bases from J, the junction kept 2 bases outside the gene matches. The CDR3 covers 15 residues. CDR3 loop: CASSLMGQGDYGYTF. The CDR3 DNA reads TGTGCCAGCAGCTTAATGGGACAGGGGGACTATGGCTACACCTTC.

This sequence joins TRBV28 and TRBJ2-6; 7 positions agree with TRBD1. The V and J ends lost 4 bases and 4 bases, in that order; junction bases with no gene match: 10. CDR3 length equals 17 residues. The germline V gene has CDR1 MDHEN and CDR2 SYDVKM. The CDR3 DNA sequence: TGTGCCAGCAGTTCGGGGCCGAGGGGGCTCGGGGCCAACGTCCTGACTTTC. As protein: CASSSGPRGLGANVLTF.

The chain recombines TRBV27 with TRBJ2-3; no definite D call. Trimming removed 5 bases from V and 2 bases from J, with 5 bases in between. Germline V gives CDR1 MNHEY, CDR2 SMNVEV (reference sequence). The CDR3 has 12 residues. CDR3: CASSTLTDTQYF. The CDR3 DNA reads TGTGCCAGCAGTACCCTCACAGATACGCAGTATTTT.

V and J are TRBV11-1 and TRBJ2-1; 8 bases are shared with TRBD2. J lost 10 bases, V lost 6 bases, and 11 bases had no gene match. Germline-derived CDR1 and CDR2 are SGHAT and FQDESV (reference sequence). This CDR3 is built from 14 residues. CDR3 nucleotide sequence: TGTGCCAGCAGTATGCGGGAGGTCTTGCGGGAGCAGTTCTTC. Residues: CASSMREVLREQFF.

V usage is TRBV20-1 and J usage is TRBJ1-1; a weak D match, TRBD1 (5 bases). V was shortened by 3 bases and J by 10 bases, with 12 bases between the two germline ends. CDR1 is DFQATT, CDR2 SNEGSKA, per germline (reference sequence). The CDR3 loop spans 11 amino acids. In DNA form, the CDR3 reads TGCAGTGCTAGTCCGGGACGCGGAGCTTTCTTT. Amino acid sequence: CSASPGRGAFF.